A selection of T cell receptor beta chains follows, all from one sample in a study of OX40 agonist ivuxolimab in advanced cancers. The repertoire was sequenced with immunoSEQ multiplex PCR; TCRdb's copy has only in-frame clones and lacks some. Of about 18,000 clones in the sample, 75% to 90% were seen once. The sequencing here drew on CD4+ or CD8+ T cells sorted from blood, taken in a trial of the OX40 agonist ivuxolimab. These receptors originate from an adult with an advanced solid tumor such as melanoma, head and neck, liver or kidney cancer. Both conserved end residues are part of each CDR3. Fields, in order: clone size, V gene, CDR3 protein. Clone size appears in some rows only: once, few, many, or a class for an expanded clone.

NA | TRBV30 | CAWSAGYEQYF
once | TRBV15 | CATSRDGYNEQFF
NA | TRBV6-4 | CASSATGQGASNEQFF
NA | TRBV27 | CASSAGTGPGYGYTF
NA | TRBV4-1 | CASSQAEGYGYTF
NA | TRBV7-6 | CASSPEQGIQPQHF
NA | TRBV7-8 | CASNPRAGEPDTQYF
once | TRBV5-5 | CASSLETAWTDTQYF
NA | TRBV30 | CAWNDLPGGGTQYF
NA | TRBV27 | CASSPQGSTLYGYTF
NA | TRBV28 | CASSLGQGFRQPQHF
once | TRBV5-6 | CASSLLPGAYEQYF
NA | TRBV10-2 | CASSEDGLSGNTIYF
once | TRBV5-1 | CASSLGGFATNEKLFF
NA | TRBV7-9 | CASSFPDSYEQYF
few | TRBV7-9 | CASTNNDAEGGNTIYF
NA | TRBV13 | CASSLGTSVYEQYF
NA | TRBV2 | CASRPGRTQETQYF
NA | TRBV9 | CASSVEGYEQYF
NA | TRBV5-5 | CASSPSQAPYEQYF
NA | TRBV4-2 | CASSQEVAPDTQYF
NA | TRBV5-4 | CASSLPGEGSRTEAFF
once | TRBV19 | CASSIDLGNTEAFF
NA | TRBV7-9 | CASSRDRDADTQYF
NA | TRBV5-1 | CASSLAGEGIQYF
NA | TRBV23-1 | CAGPRDRGNEQYF
few | TRBV19 | CASSRDSGSSYNEQFF
once | TRBV7-8 | CASSLVGGGVNTEAFF
NA | TRBV6-1 | CASIAGGPTDTQYF
NA | TRBV4-1 | CASSLGQGANTGELFF
few | TRBV5-5 | CASSLTPTYEQYF
NA | TRBV11-2 | CASSLEELDTQYF
NA | TRBV4-1 | CASSQERARGREQYF
NA | TRBV27 | CASSSFFQGLRDNEQFF
few | TRBV7-9 | CASSSAWSGANVLTF
NA | TRBV30 | CAWTAVGDGTEAFF
NA | TRBV10-1 | CASSPGTGETNEKLFF
NA | TRBV4-2 | CASSQNSGGSYEQYF
NA | TRBV14 | CASSQVIEAGELFF
few | TRBV2 | CASRDGQAYEQYF
once | TRBV7-9 | CASSFAVADTQYF
NA | TRBV27 | CASSLSFEGEVNEQFF
NA | TRBV4-1 | CASSQVNGELFF
NA | TRBV4-2 | CASSPLGGGFEAFF
NA | TRBV27 | CASSLGRGNEQYF
NA | TRBV29-1 | CSVAALGLEQYF
NA | TRBV15 | CATSSGTSGRLHEQYF
NA | TRBV18 | CASSEGQGRNTEAFF
NA | TRBV28 | CASSSPENYEQYF
NA | TRBV29-1 | CSVGGLAYEQYF